This paragraph covers one T cell receptor (beta chain) sequence. The antigen remains undetermined. Germline V gene data show CDR1 as LNHDA and CDR2 as SQIVND (reference sequence). This CDR3 is 16 amino acids long. Trimming removed 6 bases from V and 4 bases from J; junction bases left unmatched: 10. Amplified TCR beta CDR3 regions were obtained using RNA transcripts as template. Scientists carried out first-round RT-PCR using HTBI primers and then a second-round multiplex PCR. TCRdb re-derived calls from the multiplex PCR reads in MiXCR, one entry per CDR3 protein. The table includes 740,000 or so distinct CDR3 sequences, roughly 40% detected once. Other autoimmune diseases, uncontrolled infections, pregnancy and lactation each led to patient exclusion. These data belong to a study of Graves' ophthalmopathy and Graves' hyperthyroidism. Overall study results and limits: Most expanded clonotypes in thyroid above 0.001 frequency also showed up in blood.

This rearrangement joins TRBV19 to TRBJ1-1; 11 bases fit TRBD1. The receptor was derived from an adult man with Graves' ophthalmopathy. The source material was peripheral blood. The CDR3 reads CASRVRTGGKGTEAFF. CDR3 nucleotides: TGTGCCAGTAGGGTTAGGACAGGGGGCAAGGGCACTGAAGCTTTCTTT.